The text below deals with one T cell receptor (beta chain). Per germline, CDR1 SGHNT and CDR2 YYREEE (reference sequence). J lost 1 base, V lost 4 bases, and 4 bases had no gene match. This CDR3 comprises 15 residues. TCRdb's copy holds only in-frame clones and misses some; the assay was immunoSEQ multiplex PCR. The sample has more than 85,000 clones; roughly 84% are singletons. The data belong to a study of control samples from healthy donors and cancer patients. The chain uses TRBV5-4 and TRBJ2-7; 11 bases match TRBD2. Sequenced input: PBMCs. The clonotype originates from a man aged 65 to 85 with lung cancer. In DNA form, the CDR3 reads TGTGCCAGCAGCATGGGGACTAGCGGTTCCTACGAGCAGTACTTC. Its protein is CASSMGTSGSYEQYF.